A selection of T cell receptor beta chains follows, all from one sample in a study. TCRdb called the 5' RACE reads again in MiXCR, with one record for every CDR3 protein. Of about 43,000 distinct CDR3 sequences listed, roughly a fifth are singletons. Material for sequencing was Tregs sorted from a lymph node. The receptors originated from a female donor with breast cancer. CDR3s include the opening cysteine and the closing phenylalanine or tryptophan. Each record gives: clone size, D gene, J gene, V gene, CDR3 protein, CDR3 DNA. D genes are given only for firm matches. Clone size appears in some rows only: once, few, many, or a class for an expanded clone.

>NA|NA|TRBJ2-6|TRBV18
CASSPSPWQAVGANVLTF
TGTGCCAGCTCACCATCCCCCTGGCAGGCTGTTGGGGCCAACGTCCTGACTTTC
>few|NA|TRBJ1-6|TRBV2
CASSASGSSYNSPLHF
TGTGCCAGCAGTGCTTCGGGGAGCTCCTATAATTCACCCCTCCACTTT
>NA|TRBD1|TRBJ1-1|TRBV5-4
CASSLGTGKNTEAFF
TGTGCCAGCAGCTTGGGGACAGGGAAGAACACTGAAGCTTTCTTT
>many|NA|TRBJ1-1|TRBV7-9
CASSSPGNTEAFF
TGTGCCAGCAGCTCGCCAGGGAACACTGAAGCTTTCTTT
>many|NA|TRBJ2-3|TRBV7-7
CASSIRDTQYF
TGTGCCAGCAGCATTAGAGATACGCAGTATTTT
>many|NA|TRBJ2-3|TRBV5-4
CAGAGASTDTQYF
TGTGCCGGCGCAGGGGCCAGCACAGATACGCAGTATTTT
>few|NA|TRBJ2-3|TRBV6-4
CASSVRPSTDTQYF
TGTGCCAGCAGTGTACGACCTAGCACAGATACGCAGTATTTT
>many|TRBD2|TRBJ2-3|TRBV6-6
CASELAGGPGDTQYF
TGTGCCAGCGAGTTGGCGGGAGGGCCGGGAGATACGCAGTATTTT
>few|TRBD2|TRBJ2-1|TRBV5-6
CASSPWTSQTYNEQFF
TGTGCCAGCAGCCCCTGGACTAGCCAGACCTACAATGAGCAGTTCTTC
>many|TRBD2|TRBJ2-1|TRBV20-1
CSAISGTSVRNEQFF
TGCAGTGCTATTTCCGGGACTAGCGTGAGGAATGAGCAGTTCTTC
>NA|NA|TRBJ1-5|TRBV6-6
CASSYGWGSNQPQHF
TGTGCCAGCAGTTACGGGTGGGGGTCCAATCAGCCCCAGCATTTT
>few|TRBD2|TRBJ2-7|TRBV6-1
CASSDDGLAGGNPYEQYF
TGTGCCAGCAGTGACGACGGACTAGCGGGAGGAAACCCCTACGAGCAGTACTTC
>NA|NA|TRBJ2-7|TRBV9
CASSLGPSYEQYF
TGTGCCAGCAGCTTGGGACCTTCCTACGAGCAGTACTTC
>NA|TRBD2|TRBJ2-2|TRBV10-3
CAIRPRGEDTGELFF
TGTGCCATCAGACCACGGGGGGAGGACACCGGGGAGCTGTTTTTT
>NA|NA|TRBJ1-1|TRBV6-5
CASSSVGTEAFF
TGTGCCAGCAGTTCCGTGGGCACTGAAGCTTTCTTT
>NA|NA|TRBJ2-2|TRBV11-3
CASSLGGRDTGELFF
TGTGCCAGCAGCTTAGGCGGACGGGACACCGGGGAGCTGTTTTTT
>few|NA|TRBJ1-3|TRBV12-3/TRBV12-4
CASSTPGNTIYF
TGTGCCAGCAGCACCCCTGGAAACACCATATATTTT
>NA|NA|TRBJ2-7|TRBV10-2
CASSERGYEQYF
TGCGCCAGCAGTGAGAGGGGCTACGAGCAGTACTTC
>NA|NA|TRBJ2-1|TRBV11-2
CASSLGGNPSYNEQLF
TGTGCCAGCAGCTTAGGTGGGAACCCCTCCTACAATGAGCAGCTCTTC
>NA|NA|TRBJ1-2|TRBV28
CASTPLGARGYTF
TGTGCCAGCACCCCTTTGGGGGCGCGGGGCTACACCTTC
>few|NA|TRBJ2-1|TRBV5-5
CASSFTSYNEQFF
TGTGCCAGCAGCTTCACTAGTTACAATGAGCAGTTCTTC
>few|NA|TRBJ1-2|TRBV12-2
CASRLAEGGCYGYTF
TGTGCAAGTCGCTTAGCGGAGGGAGGATGTTATGGCTACACCTTC
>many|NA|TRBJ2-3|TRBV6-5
CASSYPGSETDTQYF
TGTGCCAGCAGTTACCCGGGTAGTGAGACAGATACGCAGTATTTT
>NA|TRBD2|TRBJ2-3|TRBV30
CAWIVLAGEEDTQYF
TGTGCCTGGATTGTACTAGCGGGAGAGGAAGATACGCAGTATTTT
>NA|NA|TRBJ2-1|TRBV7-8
CASSPGVHEQFF
TGTGCCAGCAGTCCCGGGGTCCATGAGCAGTTCTTC
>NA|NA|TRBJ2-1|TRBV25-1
CASSFGSSYNEQFF
TGTGCCAGCAGTTTTGGGAGCTCCTACAATGAGCAGTTCTTC
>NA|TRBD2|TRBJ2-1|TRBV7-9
CASSLRVAGYYNEQFF
TGTGCCAGCAGCCTCCGTGTAGCGGGGTACTACAATGAGCAGTTCTTC
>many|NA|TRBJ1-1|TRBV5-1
CASSLAVSRTTNLNTEAFF
TGCGCCAGCAGCTTGGCGGTCTCCCGGACAACCAACTTGAACACTGAAGCTTTCTTT
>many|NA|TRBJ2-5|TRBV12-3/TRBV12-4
CVTRGAGETQYF
TGTGTCACCCGGGGGGCCGGGGAGACCCAGTACTTC
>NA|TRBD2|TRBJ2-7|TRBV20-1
CSAASGEGIYEQYF
TGCAGTGCCGCCTCGGGGGAGGGGATCTACGAGCAGTACTTC
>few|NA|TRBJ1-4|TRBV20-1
CSAPVTGTNEKLFF
TGCAGTGCCCCTGTGACAGGAACTAATGAAAAACTGTTTTTT
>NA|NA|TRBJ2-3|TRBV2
CASSTDGTTDTQYF
TGTGCCAGCAGTACCGACGGGACCACAGATACGCAGTATTTT
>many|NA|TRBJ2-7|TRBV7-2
CASSLTVAYEQYF
TGTGCCAGCAGCTTAACGGTAGCCTACGAGCAGTACTTC
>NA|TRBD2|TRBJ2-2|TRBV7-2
CASSSGGLAVPGELFF
TGTGCCAGCAGCTCCGGGGGACTAGCGGTGCCCGGGGAGCTGTTTTTT
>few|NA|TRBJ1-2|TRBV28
CASSFSQTTLHGYTF
TGTGCCAGCAGTTTTAGCCAGACAACTTTGCATGGCTACACCTTC
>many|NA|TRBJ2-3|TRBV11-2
CASMSDSGTGTQYF
TGTGCCAGCATGTCAGACTCGGGGACGGGAACGCAGTATTTT
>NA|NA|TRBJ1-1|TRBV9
CAGSVGITGNTEAFF
TGTGCCGGCAGCGTGGGCATCACAGGGAACACTGAAGCTTTCTTT
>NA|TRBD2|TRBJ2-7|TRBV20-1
CSATLAGAYEQYF
TGCAGTGCTACCCTAGCGGGAGCCTACGAGCAGTACTTC
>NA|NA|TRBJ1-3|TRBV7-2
CASSLGSSGNTIYF
TGTGCCAGCAGCTTAGGGAGCTCTGGAAACACCATATATTTT
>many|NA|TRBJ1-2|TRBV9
CASLSRGGYTF
TGTGCCAGCCTGTCGAGGGGTGGCTACACCTTC
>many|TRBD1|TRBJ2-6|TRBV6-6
CASSYMRQGTNVLTF
TGTGCCAGCAGTTACATGAGACAGGGGACCAACGTCCTGACTTTC
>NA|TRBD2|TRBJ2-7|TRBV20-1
CSATHASGRAFYEQYF
TGCAGTGCTACCCATGCAAGCGGGAGGGCCTTCTACGAGCAGTACTTC
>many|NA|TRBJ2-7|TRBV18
CASSPGSSYEQYF
TGTGCCAGCTCACCAGGGAGCTCCTACGAGCAGTACTTC
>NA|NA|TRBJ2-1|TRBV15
CATSRGDTEHEQFF
TGTGCCACCAGCAGAGGAGACACGGAGCATGAGCAGTTCTTC
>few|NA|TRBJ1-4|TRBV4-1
CASTQGWTNEKLFF
TGCGCCAGCACTCAGGGGTGGACTAATGAAAAACTGTTTTTT
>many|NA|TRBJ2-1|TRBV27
CASSPKGPRSYNEQFF
TGTGCCAGCAGTCCTAAGGGGCCCCGCTCCTACAATGAGCAGTTCTTC